This T cell receptor (beta chain) is from a study of T-cell memory formation after mild COVID-19. Looking at the study overall: TCR clustering was largely donor specific. Study findings and constraints: Largely, contracting CD4+ clones fell within CM and EM, and contracting CD8+ clones within EMRA. In second-wave clones peaking day 37, SARS-CoV-2 specificity remained unconfirmed. Later expanders leaned CD4+, whereas clones that contracted between day 15 and 85 were balanced CD4/CD8.

Germline CDR1 and CDR2: SQVTM and ANQGSEA. Trimming took off 4 bases at V and 1 base at J, with 13 bases between the two ends. The CDR3 extends over 15 amino acids. On this clonotype itself: Its antigen remains unknown.

TCRdb itself ran the 5' RACE reads through MiXCR, one entry per CDR3 protein. The sample carries around 500,000 distinct CDR3 sequences, 15% to 20% recorded once. Material: PBMCs or a T cell subset sorted from them (not recorded which). This TCR derives from an adult woman who had mild COVID-19 (a few samples of this study predate the infection). Cell type and time point are not known. V gene TRBV29-1 combines with J gene TRBJ2-2, with D unclear. This chain's CDR3 is CSVGQANLNTGELFF. The DNA for the CDR3 is TGCAGCGTTGGGCAGGCCAATTTGAACACCGGGGAGCTGTTTTTT.